The next 2 T cell receptor beta chains were all read from a single sample in a study of T cell responses to AZD1222 COVID-19 vaccine. The table came from immunoSEQ multiplex PCR; TCRdb's copy has only in-frame clones and leaves some out. The table shows tens of thousands of clones, with around 85% occurring only once. The specimen was peripheral blood, collected on day 0 of MenACWY control vaccination. These receptors all stem from an adult in good health.

This clone was picked up a small number of times. The chain is built from TRBV24-1 and TRBJ2-3; 7 positions agree with TRBD2. The CDR3 loop spans 16 amino acids. The V and J ends lost 4 bases and 4 bases, in that order; junction bases with no gene match: 10. From germline, CDR1 is KGHDR and CDR2 SFDVKD. CDR3 sequence: CATSDGGGAQADTQYF. DNA for the CDR3: TGTGCCACCAGTGACGGGGGAGGGGCCCAGGCAGATACGCAGTATTTT.

This chain links TRBV4-3 with TRBJ1-2; D may be TRBD1 (6 bases). CDR3 size: 14 residues. Trimming removed 5 bases at V and 4 bases at J, with 14 bases between. Germline-derived CDR1 and CDR2 are LGHNA and YSLEER. The CDR3 here is CASSGPGEIYGYTF. The CDR3, as DNA: TGCGCCAGCAGCGGCCCAGGGGAGATCTATGGCTACACCTTC.